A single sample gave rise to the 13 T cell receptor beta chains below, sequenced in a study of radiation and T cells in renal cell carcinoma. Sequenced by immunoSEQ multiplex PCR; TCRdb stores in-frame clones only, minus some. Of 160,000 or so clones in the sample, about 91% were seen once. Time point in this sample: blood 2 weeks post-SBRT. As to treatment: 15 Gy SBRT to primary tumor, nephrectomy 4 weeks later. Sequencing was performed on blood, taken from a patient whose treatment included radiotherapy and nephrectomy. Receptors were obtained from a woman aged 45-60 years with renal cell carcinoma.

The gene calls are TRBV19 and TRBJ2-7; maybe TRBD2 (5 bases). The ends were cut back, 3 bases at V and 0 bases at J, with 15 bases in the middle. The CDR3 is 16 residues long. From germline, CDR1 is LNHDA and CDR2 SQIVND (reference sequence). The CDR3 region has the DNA TGTGCCAGTAGTATTGGGAGCGCGTTAAACTCCTACGAGCAGTACTTC. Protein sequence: CASSIGSALNSYEQYF.

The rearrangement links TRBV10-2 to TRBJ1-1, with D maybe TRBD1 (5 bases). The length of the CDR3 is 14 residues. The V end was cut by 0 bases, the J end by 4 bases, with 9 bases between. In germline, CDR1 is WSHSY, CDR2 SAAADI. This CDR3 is CASSESTGGTEAFF. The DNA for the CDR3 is TGCGCCAGCAGTGAGTCGACGGGGGGCACTGAAGCTTTCTTT.

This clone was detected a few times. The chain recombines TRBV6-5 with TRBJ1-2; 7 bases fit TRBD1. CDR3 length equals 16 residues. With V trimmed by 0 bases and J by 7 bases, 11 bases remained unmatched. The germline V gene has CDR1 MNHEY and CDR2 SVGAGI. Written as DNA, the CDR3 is TGTGCCAGCAGTTACTCCGGGAGGGGGCGAGTCAGTGGCTACACCTTC. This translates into CASSYSGRGRVSGYTF.

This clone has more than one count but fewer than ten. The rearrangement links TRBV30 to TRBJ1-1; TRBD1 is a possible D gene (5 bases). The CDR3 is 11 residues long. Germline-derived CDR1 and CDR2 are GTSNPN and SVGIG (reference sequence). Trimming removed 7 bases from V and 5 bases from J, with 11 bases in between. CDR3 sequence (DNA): TGTGCCTACACGGGGGGGACTGAAGCTTTCTTT. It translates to CAYTGGTEAFF.

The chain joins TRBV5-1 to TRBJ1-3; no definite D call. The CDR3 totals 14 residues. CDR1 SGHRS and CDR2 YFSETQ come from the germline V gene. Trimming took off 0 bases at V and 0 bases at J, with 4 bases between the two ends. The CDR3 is CASSLGASGNTIYF. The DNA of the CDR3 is TGCGCCAGCAGCTTGGGGGCCTCTGGAAACACCATATATTTT.

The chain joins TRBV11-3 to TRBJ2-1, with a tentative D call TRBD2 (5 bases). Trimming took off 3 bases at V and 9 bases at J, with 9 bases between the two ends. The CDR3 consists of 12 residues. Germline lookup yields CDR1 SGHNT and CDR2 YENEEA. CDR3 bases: TGTGCCAGCAGCTTCCGGAGCGGTGAGCAGTTCTTC. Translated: CASSFRSGEQFF.

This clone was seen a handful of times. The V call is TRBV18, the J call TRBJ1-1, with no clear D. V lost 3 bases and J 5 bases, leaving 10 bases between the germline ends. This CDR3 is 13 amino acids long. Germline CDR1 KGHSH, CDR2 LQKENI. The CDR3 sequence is CASSPGGITEAFF. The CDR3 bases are TGTGCCAGCTCACCGGGCGGGATAACTGAAGCTTTCTTT.

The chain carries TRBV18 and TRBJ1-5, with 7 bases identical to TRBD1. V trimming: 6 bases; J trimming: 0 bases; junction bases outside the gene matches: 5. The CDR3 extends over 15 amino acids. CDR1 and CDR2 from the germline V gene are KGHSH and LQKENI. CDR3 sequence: CASSHRGDSNQPQHF. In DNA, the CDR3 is TGTGCCAGCTCCCACAGGGGAGATAGCAATCAGCCCCAGCATTTT.

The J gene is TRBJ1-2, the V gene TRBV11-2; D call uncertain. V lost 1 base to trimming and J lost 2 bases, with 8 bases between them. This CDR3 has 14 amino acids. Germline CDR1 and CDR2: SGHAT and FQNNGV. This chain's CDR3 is CASSLVRRNYGYTF. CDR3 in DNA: TGTGCCAGCAGCTTAGTGAGGCGGAACTATGGCTACACCTTC.

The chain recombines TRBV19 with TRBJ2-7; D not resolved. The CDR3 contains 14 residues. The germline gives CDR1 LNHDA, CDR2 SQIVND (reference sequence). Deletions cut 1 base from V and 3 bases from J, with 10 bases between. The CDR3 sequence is CASSIGVGDYEQYF. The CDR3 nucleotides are TGTGCCAGTAGTATAGGGGTTGGGGACTACGAGCAGTACTTC.

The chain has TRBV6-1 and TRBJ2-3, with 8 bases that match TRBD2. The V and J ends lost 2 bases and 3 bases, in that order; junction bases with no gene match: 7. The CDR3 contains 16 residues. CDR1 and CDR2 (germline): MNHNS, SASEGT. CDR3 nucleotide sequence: TGTGCCAGCAGTGAACAACCCGGGGGGGCGACAGATACGCAGTATTTT. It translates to CASSEQPGGATDTQYF.

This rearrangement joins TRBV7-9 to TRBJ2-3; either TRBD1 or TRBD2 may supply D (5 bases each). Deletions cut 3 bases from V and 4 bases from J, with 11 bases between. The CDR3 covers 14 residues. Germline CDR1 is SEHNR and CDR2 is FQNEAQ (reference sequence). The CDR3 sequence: CASSLRGGADTQYF. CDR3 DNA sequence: TGTGCCAGCAGCTTGAGGGGTGGGGCAGATACGCAGTATTTT.

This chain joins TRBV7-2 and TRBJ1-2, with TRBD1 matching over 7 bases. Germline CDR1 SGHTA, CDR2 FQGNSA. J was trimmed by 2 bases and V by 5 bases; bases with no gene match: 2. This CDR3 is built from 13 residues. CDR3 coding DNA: TGTGCCAGCAGCCCGGGACAGAACTATGGCTACACCTTC. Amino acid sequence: CASSPGQNYGYTF.